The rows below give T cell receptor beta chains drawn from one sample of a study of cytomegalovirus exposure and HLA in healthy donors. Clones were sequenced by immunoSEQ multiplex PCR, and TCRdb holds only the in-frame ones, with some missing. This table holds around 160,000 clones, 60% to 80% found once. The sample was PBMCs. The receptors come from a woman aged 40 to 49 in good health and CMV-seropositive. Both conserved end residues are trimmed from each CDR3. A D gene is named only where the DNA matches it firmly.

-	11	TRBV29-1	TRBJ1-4	SVEDPAGKKLF
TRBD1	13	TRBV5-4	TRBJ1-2	ASSSVPDRNYGYT
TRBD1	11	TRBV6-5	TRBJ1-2	ASSDRDRGGYT
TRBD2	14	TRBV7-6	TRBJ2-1	ASSLDALAGGPPRF
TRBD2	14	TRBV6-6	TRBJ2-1	ASSYESRTSRDEQF
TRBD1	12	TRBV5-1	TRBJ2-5	ASRTGFGQETQY
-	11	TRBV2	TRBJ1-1	ASSEFGQTEAF
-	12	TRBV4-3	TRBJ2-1	ASSQTRVHNEQF
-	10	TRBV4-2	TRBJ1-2	ASSQDARGYT
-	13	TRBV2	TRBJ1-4	ASSGVGGTNEKLF
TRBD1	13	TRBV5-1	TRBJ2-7	ASSSRTGTSYEQY
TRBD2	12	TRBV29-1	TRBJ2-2	SADNTGGGGELF
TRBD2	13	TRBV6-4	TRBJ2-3	ASSATSGSTDTQY
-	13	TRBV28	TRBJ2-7	ASRIGGVVSYEQY
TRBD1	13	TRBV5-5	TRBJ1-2	ASSPGQGSDYGYT
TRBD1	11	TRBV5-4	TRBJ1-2	ASSSTGVYGYT
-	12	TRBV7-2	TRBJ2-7	ASSLTLYADEQY
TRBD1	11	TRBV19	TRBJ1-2	ASRPGQGSGYT
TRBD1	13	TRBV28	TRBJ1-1	ASRSPGTGDTEAF
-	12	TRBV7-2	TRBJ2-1	ASSVDRDRNYQF
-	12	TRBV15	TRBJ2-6	ATAGASGANVLT
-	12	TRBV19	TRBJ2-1	ASSPLSRMNEQF
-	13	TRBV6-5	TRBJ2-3	ASSHTGIWTDTQY
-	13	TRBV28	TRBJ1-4	ASSTPTGGDEKLF
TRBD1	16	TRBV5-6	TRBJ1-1	ASSPSLTGVSGNTEAF
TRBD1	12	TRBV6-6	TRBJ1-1	ASSLGQLNTEAF
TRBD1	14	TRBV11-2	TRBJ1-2	ASSLAQHRGRGGYT
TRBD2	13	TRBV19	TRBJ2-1	ASRTSGVSYNEQF
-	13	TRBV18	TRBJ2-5	ASSPGTGFQETQY
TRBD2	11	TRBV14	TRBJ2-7	ATGIGGSYEQY
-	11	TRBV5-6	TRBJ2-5	ASSLGQRETQY
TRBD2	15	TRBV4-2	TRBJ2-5	ASSQAGLAGGLETQY
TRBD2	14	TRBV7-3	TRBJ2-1	ASSLEAGLASVEQF
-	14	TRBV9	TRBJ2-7	ASSSMGMGVTGEQY
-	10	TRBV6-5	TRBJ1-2	ASRTGLVGYT
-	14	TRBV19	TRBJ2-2	ASNGGTPINTGELF
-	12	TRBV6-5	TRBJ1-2	ASSSPRGAYGYT
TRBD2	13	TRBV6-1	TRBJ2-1	ASSEPGRANNEQF
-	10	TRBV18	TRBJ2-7	ASSPSSYEQY
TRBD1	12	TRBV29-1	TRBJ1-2	SVEEGTEDYGYT
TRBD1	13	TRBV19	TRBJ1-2	ASQGQRDPNYGYT
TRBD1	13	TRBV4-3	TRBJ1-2	ASSRQGTGTYGYT
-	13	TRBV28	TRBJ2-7	ASSPSGGAVYEQY
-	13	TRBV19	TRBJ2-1	ASSIRRGPYNEQF
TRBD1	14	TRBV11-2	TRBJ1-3	ASSPSTGFSGNTIY
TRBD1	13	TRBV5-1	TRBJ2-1	ASSQTGTGYNEQF
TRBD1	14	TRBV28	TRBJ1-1	ASRPGTGTTNTEAF
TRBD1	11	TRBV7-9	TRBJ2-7	ASSTDRTYEQY
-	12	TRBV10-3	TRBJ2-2	AISGGQNTGELF
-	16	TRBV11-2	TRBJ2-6	ASSLNLPPYSGANVLT
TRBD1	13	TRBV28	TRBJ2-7	ASSFHGTGAYEQY
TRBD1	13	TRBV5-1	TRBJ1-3	ASSSTGQGGNTIY
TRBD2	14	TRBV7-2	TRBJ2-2	ATSLAGGVNTGELF
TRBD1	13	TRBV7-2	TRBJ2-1	ASSLAWTGGEEQF
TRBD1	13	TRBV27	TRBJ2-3	ASSDQGVAGDTQY
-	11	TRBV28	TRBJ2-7	ASSLDRLDEQY